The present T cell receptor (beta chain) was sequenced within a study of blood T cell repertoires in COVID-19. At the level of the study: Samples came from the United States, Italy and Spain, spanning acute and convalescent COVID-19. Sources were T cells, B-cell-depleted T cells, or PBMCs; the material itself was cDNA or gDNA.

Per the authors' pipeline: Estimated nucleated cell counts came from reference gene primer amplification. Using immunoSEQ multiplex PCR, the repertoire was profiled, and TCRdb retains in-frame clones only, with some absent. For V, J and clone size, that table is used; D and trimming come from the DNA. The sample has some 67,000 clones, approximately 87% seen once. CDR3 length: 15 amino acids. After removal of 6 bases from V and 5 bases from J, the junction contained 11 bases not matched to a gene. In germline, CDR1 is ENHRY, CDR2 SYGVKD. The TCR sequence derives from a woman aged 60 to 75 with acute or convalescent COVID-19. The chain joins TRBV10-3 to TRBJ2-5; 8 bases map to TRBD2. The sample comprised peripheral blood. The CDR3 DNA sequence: TGTGCCATCAGACCCTCGGGGGGGCCGGGGGAGACCCAGTACTTC. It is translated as CAIRPSGGPGETQYF.